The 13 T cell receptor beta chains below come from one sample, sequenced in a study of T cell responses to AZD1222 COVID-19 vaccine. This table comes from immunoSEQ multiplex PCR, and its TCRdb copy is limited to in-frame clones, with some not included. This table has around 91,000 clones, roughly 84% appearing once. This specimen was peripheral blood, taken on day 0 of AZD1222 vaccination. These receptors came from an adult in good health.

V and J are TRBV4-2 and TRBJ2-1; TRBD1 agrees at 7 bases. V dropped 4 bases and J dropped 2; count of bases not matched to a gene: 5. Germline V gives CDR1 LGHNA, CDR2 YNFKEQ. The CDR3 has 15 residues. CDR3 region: CASSPSQGAYNEQFF. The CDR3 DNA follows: TGTGCCAGCAGCCCCTCTCAGGGGGCCTACAATGAGCAGTTCTTC.

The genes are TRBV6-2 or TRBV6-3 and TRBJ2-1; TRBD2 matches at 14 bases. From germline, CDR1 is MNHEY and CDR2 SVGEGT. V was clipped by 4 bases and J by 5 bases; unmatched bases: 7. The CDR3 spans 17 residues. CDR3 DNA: TGTGCCAGCAGTTCACCGGGACTAGCGGGAGAGGACAATGAGCAGTTCTTC. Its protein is CASSSPGLAGEDNEQFF.

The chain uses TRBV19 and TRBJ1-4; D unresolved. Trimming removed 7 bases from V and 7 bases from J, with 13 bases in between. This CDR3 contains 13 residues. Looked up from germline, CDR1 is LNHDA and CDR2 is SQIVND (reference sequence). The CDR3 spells CASNEPLGEKLFF. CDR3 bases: TGTGCCAGTAACGAGCCGCTCGGTGAAAAACTGTTTTTT. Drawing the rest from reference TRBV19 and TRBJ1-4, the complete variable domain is DGGITQSPKYLFRKEGQNVTLSCEQNLNHDAMYWYRQDPGQGLRLIYYSQIVNDFQKGDIAEGYSVSREKKESFPLTVTSAQKNPTAFYLCASNEPLGEKLFFGSGTQLSVL.

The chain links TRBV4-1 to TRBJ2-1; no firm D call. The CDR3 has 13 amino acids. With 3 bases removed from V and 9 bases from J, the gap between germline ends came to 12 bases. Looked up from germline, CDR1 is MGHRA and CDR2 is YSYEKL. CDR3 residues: CASSQRIPSEQFF. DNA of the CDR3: TGCGCCAGCAGCCAGCGGATCCCCAGTGAGCAGTTCTTC.

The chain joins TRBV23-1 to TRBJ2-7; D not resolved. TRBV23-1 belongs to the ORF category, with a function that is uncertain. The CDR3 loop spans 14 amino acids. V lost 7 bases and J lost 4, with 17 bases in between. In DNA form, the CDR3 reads TGCGCCAGCATAACACGGAATAGACCTTACGAGCAGTACTTC. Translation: CASITRNRPYEQYF.

This chain's CDR3 is CASSQEWEDRGLGDEKLFF. The CDR3 DNA reads as TGTGCCAGCAGCCAAGAGTGGGAGGACAGGGGGCTAGGAGATGAAAAACTGTTTTTT. The chain carries TRBV3-1 (or the pseudogene TRBV3-2) and TRBJ1-4; 11 nucleotides agree with TRBD1. CDR3 size: 19 residues. The ends lost 0 bases at V and 6 bases at J; junction bases unmatched: 12. Germline lookup yields CDR1 LGHDT and CDR2 YNNKEL (reference sequence).

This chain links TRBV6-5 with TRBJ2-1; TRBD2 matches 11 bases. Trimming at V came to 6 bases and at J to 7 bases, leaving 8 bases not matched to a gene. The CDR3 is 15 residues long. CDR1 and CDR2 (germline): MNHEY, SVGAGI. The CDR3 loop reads CASRSPGLAVNEQFF. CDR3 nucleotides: TGTGCCAGCAGATCCCCGGGACTAGCGGTTAATGAGCAGTTCTTC.

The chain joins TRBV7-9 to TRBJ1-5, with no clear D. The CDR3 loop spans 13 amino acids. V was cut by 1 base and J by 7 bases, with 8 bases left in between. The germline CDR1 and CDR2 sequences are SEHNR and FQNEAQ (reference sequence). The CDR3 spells CASSLDEEQPQHF. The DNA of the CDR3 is TGTGCCAGCAGCTTAGATGAAGAGCAGCCCCAGCATTTT.

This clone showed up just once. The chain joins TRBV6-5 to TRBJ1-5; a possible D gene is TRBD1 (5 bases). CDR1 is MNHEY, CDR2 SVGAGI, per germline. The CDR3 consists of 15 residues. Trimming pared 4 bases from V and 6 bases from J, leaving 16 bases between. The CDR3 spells CASSSIVGLSQPQHF. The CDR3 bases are TGTGCCAGCAGTTCCATCGTGGGGCTCAGTCAGCCCCAGCATTTT.

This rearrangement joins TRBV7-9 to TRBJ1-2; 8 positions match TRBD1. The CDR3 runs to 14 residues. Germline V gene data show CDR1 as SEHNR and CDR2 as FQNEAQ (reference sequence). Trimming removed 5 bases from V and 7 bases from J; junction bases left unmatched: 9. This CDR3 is CASSIEDRGSGYTF. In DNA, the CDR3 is TGTGCCAGCAGCATAGAAGACAGGGGCAGTGGCTACACCTTC.

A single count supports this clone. CDR3 amino acids: CASSIEVAAGSSYEQYF. Here the CDR3 DNA reads TGTGCCAGTAGTATAGAGGTAGCGGCTGGAAGCTCCTACGAGCAGTACTTC. V and J are TRBV19 and TRBJ2-7; D is possibly TRBD2 (6 bases). The CDR3 runs 17 residues. The V gene's germline CDR1 is LNHDA and CDR2 SQIVND (reference sequence). Trimming shortened V by 0 bases and J by 0 bases, and 15 bases separated the two germline ends.

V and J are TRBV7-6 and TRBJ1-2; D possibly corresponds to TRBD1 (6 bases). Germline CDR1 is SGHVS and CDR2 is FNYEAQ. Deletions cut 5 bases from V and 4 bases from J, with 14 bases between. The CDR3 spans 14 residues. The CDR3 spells CASSATQGIYGYTF. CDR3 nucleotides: TGTGCCAGCAGCGCTACACAGGGTATCTATGGCTACACCTTC.

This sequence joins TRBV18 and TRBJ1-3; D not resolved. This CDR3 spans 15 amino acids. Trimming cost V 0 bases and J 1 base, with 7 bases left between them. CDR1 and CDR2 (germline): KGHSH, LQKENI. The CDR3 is CASSPPLGSGNTIYF. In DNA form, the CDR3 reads TGTGCCAGCTCACCACCCTTAGGATCTGGAAACACCATATATTTT.